These 19 T cell receptor beta chains were all obtained from the same sample, sequenced in a study of blood T cell repertoires in COVID-19. Sequenced by immunoSEQ multiplex PCR; TCRdb stores in-frame clones only, minus some. The sample includes some 290,000 clones, almost 90% of them seen just once. The specimen sequenced was peripheral blood. The receptor source for this set is a woman aged 25 to 45 with COVID-19, enrolled during active disease.

This chain joins TRBV5-4 and TRBJ2-6, with D tentatively TRBD1 (5 bases). CDR1 and CDR2 from the germline V gene are SGHNT and YYREEE (reference sequence). This CDR3 comprises 15 residues. The V gene lost 2 bases and the J gene lost 2 bases, with 8 bases spanning the gap. The CDR3: CASSFTGTGANVLTF. The CDR3 nucleotides read TGTGCCAGCAGCTTTACAGGTACTGGGGCCAACGTCCTGACTTTC.

CDR3 residues: CASSSVFPASGAYNEQFF. CDR3 nucleotide sequence: TGTGCCAGCAGCTCCGTATTCCCCGCTAGCGGCGCCTACAATGAGCAGTTCTTC. The V gene is TRBV7-2, the J gene TRBJ2-1; 7 positions agree with TRBD2. V was pared by 4 bases and J by 2 bases, with 14 bases of the junction left unmatched. This CDR3 spans 18 amino acids. CDR1 is SGHTA and CDR2 is FQGNSA in the germline V gene.

The rearrangement links TRBV29-1 to TRBJ1-1; 10 bases are a match to TRBD1. Germline V gene sequence: CDR1 SQVTM, CDR2 ANQGSEA. V trimming: 1 base; J trimming: 1 base; junction bases outside the gene matches: 3. This CDR3 region has 15 residues. The CDR3 here is CSVEGGTGENTEAFF. Written as DNA, the CDR3 is TGCAGCGTTGAAGGCGGGACAGGGGAGAACACTGAAGCTTTCTTT. The complete variable domain, with remaining parts taken from reference TRBV29-1 and TRBJ1-1, reads SAVISQKPSRDICQRGTSLTIQCQVDSQVTMMFWYRQQPGQSLTLIATANQGSEATYESGFVIDKFPISRPNLTFSTLTVSNMSPEDSSIYLCSVEGGTGENTEAFFGQGTRLTVV.

The chain employs TRBV28 and TRBJ2-5, with 9 bases lining up with TRBD1. Germline-derived CDR1 and CDR2 are MDHEN and SYDVKM. Unmatched junction bases numbered 17, after V lost 10 bases and J lost 5 bases. CDR3 length equals 16 residues. CDR3: CATLQRQGGQAETQYF. CDR3 coding DNA: TGTGCCACCTTGCAACGACAGGGGGGTCAGGCGGAGACCCAGTACTTC.

CDR3 amino acids: CASRESGINYGYTF. CDR3 DNA: TGTGCCAGCAGGGAGAGCGGGATAAACTATGGCTACACCTTC. The chain carries TRBV6-5 and TRBJ1-2; no definite D call. The CDR3 consists of 14 residues. V shed 6 bases and J shed 2 bases, with 13 bases lying between them. In germline, CDR1 is MNHEY, CDR2 SVGAGI.

The genes are TRBV20-1 and TRBJ1-3; possibly TRBD1 for D (5 bases). Trimming took 3 bases from V and 1 from J, leaving 7 bases between them. Germline CDR1 and CDR2: DFQATT and SNEGSKA (reference sequence). The CDR3 has 13 amino acids. The CDR3 sequence is CSASSGSGNTIYF. CDR3 nucleotides: TGCAGTGCTAGTTCAGGGTCTGGAAACACCATATATTTT.

The chain employs TRBV28 and TRBJ2-5; D might be TRBD1 (5 bases). Germline assignment: CDR1 MDHEN and CDR2 SYDVKM. V was shortened by 1 base and J by 5 bases, with 11 bases between the two germline ends. The CDR3 is made up of 14 amino acids. The CDR3 DNA sequence: TGTGCCAGCAGTTTATTAGGGGCGGTGGAGACCCAGTACTTC. Translated, it gives CASSLLGAVETQYF.

CDR3 sequence: CASSQGNYYGYTF. For the CDR3, the DNA is TGTGCCAGCAGCCAGGGCAACTACTATGGCTACACCTTC. The chain joins TRBV3-1 (or the pseudogene TRBV3-2) to TRBJ1-2; D unclear. CDR1 is LGHDT, CDR2 YNNKEL, per germline (reference sequence). CDR3 length equals 13 residues. Between the trimmed V and J ends, which lost 3 bases and 3 bases, there was a span of 8 bases.

The V call is TRBV11-3, the J call TRBJ2-1, with D perhaps TRBD2 (7 bases). Trimming shortened V by 0 bases and J by 4 bases, and 16 bases separated the two germline ends. The CDR3 is made up of 17 amino acids. The germline V gene encodes CDR1 SGHNT and CDR2 YENEEA. The CDR3 sequence: CASSLELRGRGYNEQFF. In nucleotides, the CDR3 is TGTGCCAGCAGCTTAGAACTCAGAGGGAGGGGGTACAATGAGCAGTTCTTC.

The DNA for the CDR3 is TGTGCCAGCAGCCAAGGGAGGAACAATCAGCCCCAGCATTTT. Protein sequence: CASSQGRNNQPQHF. The chain couples TRBV7-2 to TRBJ1-5; D remains unclear. The ends were cut back, 5 bases at V and 3 bases at J, with 11 bases in the middle. CDR1 SGHTA and CDR2 FQGNSA come from the germline V gene. CDR3 length equals 14 residues.

The chain uses TRBV24-1 and TRBJ2-2; TRBD2 aligns across 11 bases. After removal of 5 bases from V and 3 bases from J, the junction contained 4 bases not matched to a gene. The CDR3 contains 16 residues. Germline V gene sequence: CDR1 KGHDR, CDR2 SFDVKD. CDR3: CATSAGTSGHTGELFF. CDR3 nucleotide sequence: TGTGCCACCAGTGCCGGGACTAGCGGACACACCGGGGAGCTGTTTTTT.

The J gene is TRBJ2-1, the V gene TRBV7-3, with D tentatively TRBD2 (6 bases). Trimming left V 7 bases short and J 6 bases short, with 10 bases between. This CDR3 contains 12 residues. CDR1 is SGHTA and CDR2 is FQGTGA in the germline V gene. The CDR3 nucleotides are TGTGCCAGCACCTCCGGGGGCAATGAGCAGTTCTTC. Residues: CASTSGGNEQFF.

The rearrangement joins TRBV2 to TRBJ2-4, with 7 bases identical to TRBD1. V gave up 5 bases and J gave up 5 bases; unmatched junction bases: 9. There are 15 residues in the CDR3. Per the germline V gene, CDR1 is SNHLY and CDR2 is FYNNEI. The CDR3 DNA is TGTGCCAGCAGTTCTCGGACAGGCTATCAAAACATTCAGTACTTC. This sequence encodes CASSSRTGYQNIQYF.

V and J are TRBV9 and TRBJ2-1; a possible D gene is TRBD2 (6 bases). Germline V lookup: CDR1 SGDLS, CDR2 YYNGEE. This CDR3 has 15 residues. V lost 0 bases and J lost 8, with 15 bases in between. This CDR3 reads CASSVGHGGWDEQFF. CDR3 DNA: TGTGCCAGCAGCGTAGGACACGGAGGGTGGGATGAGCAGTTCTTC.

The chain has TRBV28 and TRBJ2-7; 9 bases line up with TRBD1. The germline V gene encodes CDR1 MDHEN and CDR2 SYDVKM. V shed 5 bases and J 7 bases; nucleotides not matched to a gene: 9. The CDR3 extends over 14 amino acids. CDR3 DNA: TGTGCCAGCAGTCCGGGACAGGGAGCGAGGGAGCAGTACTTC. Its translation: CASSPGQGAREQYF.

The chain has TRBV29-1 and TRBJ1-2; D is unclear. This CDR3 is built from 11 residues. CDR1 is SQVTM, CDR2 ANQGSEA, per germline. V dropped 7 bases and J dropped 0 bases, with 6 bases sitting between them. CDR3 residues: CSDTANYGYTF. The CDR3 nucleotides are TGCAGCGACACAGCTAACTATGGCTACACCTTC.

The CDR3 nucleotides read TGTGCCAGCAGTTCCGGGGTCCCTAGCTCCTATAATTCACCCCTCCACTTT. Protein: CASSSGVPSSYNSPLHF. The V and J genes are TRBV27 and TRBJ1-6; no definite D call. CDR3 length: 17 residues. V lost 4 bases and J 0 bases, leaving 13 bases between the germline ends. CDR1 and CDR2 (germline): MNHEY, SMNVEV (reference sequence).

This chain uses TRBV19 with TRBJ1-3; D may be TRBD1 (5 bases). V gave up 9 bases and J gave up 4 bases, with 13 bases separating them. In germline, CDR1 is LNHDA, CDR2 SQIVND (reference sequence). The CDR3 is made up of 13 amino acids. Here the CDR3 reads CASAAGPGNTIYF. The CDR3 region has the DNA TGTGCCAGCGCAGCGGGGCCCGGAAACACCATATATTTT.

The J gene is TRBJ1-2, the V gene TRBV5-8; D is uncertain. The length of the CDR3 is 14 residues. Germline V gene sequence: CDR1 SGHTS, CDR2 YDEGEE. V lost 0 bases and J lost 0, with 6 bases in between. The DNA of the CDR3 is TGTGCCAGCAGCTTGGGGCTTTCTAACTATGGCTACACCTTC. It yields the protein CASSLGLSNYGYTF.